The clone carrying this TCR beta chain has ten or more counts. The V end lost 2 bases, the J end lost 8 bases, and 7 bases lay between the germline ends. Germline CDR1 reads SGHTA; CDR2 reads FQGTGA. This CDR3 contains 13 residues. This entry is derived from a study of T-cell memory formation after mild COVID-19. Each CDR3 protein gets one entry after TCRdb re-called the 5' RACE reads with MiXCR. The sample contains 280,000 or so distinct CDR3 sequences, roughly 8% of which appear only once. The sequence was collected from a man younger than 35 who had mild COVID-19 (a few samples of this study predate the infection). Cell type and time point are not known. The rearrangement links TRBV7-3 to TRBJ1-6; no firm D call. The sequenced sample was PBMCs or a T cell subset sorted from them (not recorded which). The CDR3 region is CASSLYKDSPLHF. CDR3 DNA sequence: TGTGCCAGCAGCTTATATAAAGATTCACCCCTCCACTTT.